One T cell receptor (beta chain) is described in this entry. Its specificity is unknown. With 60 Vbeta and 13 Jbeta primers, the PCR was carried out. Profiled with immunoSEQ multiplex PCR; TCRdb holds only in-frame clones, not every one. The sample gives some 150,000 clones, about 79% of which show up once; about 1.8% is in the top ten. The CDR3 is made up of 15 amino acids. Trimming at V came to 1 base and at J to 1 base, leaving 3 bases not matched to a gene. Germline CDR1 and CDR2: SGHRS and YFSETQ. This sample is drawn from a study of cytomegalovirus exposure and HLA in healthy donors. Study-level findings and limits: Relative to equally common others, HLA-associated TCR beta chains showed greater clonal expansion in a later analysis. Confirmation in vitro established that three CMV-associated chains were specific for CMV antigens. Highly shared sequence variants in one cluster were likely a sequencing artifact.

This clonotype was obtained from a female donor in good health and CMV-seropositive. The sample consisted of PBMCs. The chain carries TRBV5-1 and TRBJ1-1; 8 bases fit TRBD1. The CDR3 is CASSLRGQENTEAFF. The CDR3, as DNA: TGCGCCAGCAGCTTGCGGGGACAGGAGAACACTGAAGCTTTCTTT. Complete variable domain (other parts from reference TRBV5-1 and TRBJ1-1): KAGVTQTPRYLIKTRGQQVTLSCSPISGHRSVSWYQQTPGQGLQFLFEYFSETQRNKGNFPGRFSGRQFSNSRSEMNVSTLELGDSALYLCASSLRGQENTEAFFGQGTRLTVV.